The next 11 T cell receptor beta chains were all read from a single sample in a study of blood T cell repertoires in COVID-19. Using immunoSEQ multiplex PCR, the repertoire was profiled, and TCRdb retains in-frame clones only, with some absent. Found here are roughly 380,000 clones, more than 70% of them singletons; the top ten hold roughly 3.9%. Specimen: peripheral blood. The receptor set was obtained from a woman aged 60-75 years with COVID-19, enrolled during active disease.

The rearrangement uses TRBV6-6 and TRBJ1-6; D remains ambiguous. The CDR3 spans 14 residues. Germline CDR1 MNHNY, CDR2 SVGAGI (reference sequence). Between the trimmed V and J ends, which lost 8 bases and 4 bases, there was a span of 12 bases. The CDR3 DNA reads as TGTGCCAGCGGCCGGACTGATTATAATTCACCCCTCCACTTT. Protein: CASGRTDYNSPLHF.

This clone was picked up one time. At one of its ends the junction is not consistent with the germline gene, which may arise from a read error. V usage is TRBV7-7 and J usage is TRBJ1-1; D gene unclear. CDR1 SSHAT and CDR2 FNYEAQ come from the germline V gene (reference sequence). The CDR3 length is 13 residues. The CDR3 protein is CASSLGTNTEAFF. CDR3 bases: TGTGCTAGCAGCTTAGGCACTAACACTGAAGCTTTCTTT.

J is TRBJ1-1 and V is TRBV9; TRBD1 is a possible D gene (6 bases). The V gene's germline CDR1 is SGDLS and CDR2 YYNGEE. The CDR3 covers 14 residues. V lost 0 bases and J lost 1, with 7 bases in between. The CDR3 is CASSVVQGNTEAFF. Here the CDR3 DNA reads TGTGCCAGCAGCGTAGTACAGGGGAACACTGAAGCTTTCTTT. Full variable domain (missing parts from reference TRBV9 and TRBJ1-1): DSGVTQTPKHLITATGQRVTLRCSPRSGDLSVYWYQQSLDQGLQFLIQYYNGEERAKGNILERFSAQQFPDLHSELNLSSLELGDSALYFCASSVVQGNTEAFFGQGTRLTVV.

This chain uses TRBV4-1 with TRBJ2-7, with TRBD1 matching 8 bases. The CDR3 length is 15 residues. Germline trimming cut 2 bases from V and 0 bases from J; bases unmatched to any gene: 3. Germline V gene sequence: CDR1 MGHRA, CDR2 YSYEKL. CDR3 sequence reads: CASSQRTGISYEQYF. CDR3 nucleotide sequence: TGCGCCAGCAGCCAACGGACAGGGATCTCCTACGAGCAGTACTTC.

The chain's CDR3 is CASSLGQGRPRSGNTIYF. In DNA form, the CDR3 reads TGTGCCAGCAGCCTGGGACAGGGAAGGCCTCGCTCTGGAAACACCATATATTTT. The chain recombines TRBV7-2 with TRBJ1-3; 9 bases align to TRBD1. CDR3 length: 18 residues. The V gene's germline CDR1 is SGHTA and CDR2 FQGNSA. The V segment lost 5 bases and the J segment 0 bases; nucleotides outside the gene matches: 11.

V and J are TRBV5-1 and TRBJ2-7; D uncertain. The CDR3 runs 12 residues. The V gene's germline CDR1 is SGHRS and CDR2 YFSETQ. V was shortened by 0 bases and J by 2 bases, with 3 bases between the two germline ends. For the CDR3, the DNA is TGCGCCAGCAGCTTGGGAGCCTACGAGCAGTACTTC. It is translated as CASSLGAYEQYF.

This chain links TRBV19 with TRBJ1-2; TRBD1 might be the D (5 bases). V was trimmed by 5 bases and J by 2 bases, leaving 15 bases between them. CDR1 and CDR2 from the germline V gene are LNHDA and SQIVND (reference sequence). The CDR3 spans 15 residues. The CDR3 protein is CASSSGLQGNYGYTF. The CDR3, as DNA: TGTGCCAGTAGTTCAGGGCTCCAAGGCAACTATGGCTACACCTTC.

The chain joins TRBV28 to TRBJ1-1; perhaps TRBD1 as D (5 bases). With 4 bases removed from V and 1 base from J, the gap between germline ends came to 19 bases. This CDR3 is built from 17 residues. CDR1 and CDR2 from the germline V gene are MDHEN and SYDVKM. CDR3 protein: CASSSQGLPSPNTEAFF. The DNA of the CDR3 is TGTGCCAGCAGTTCCCAGGGTTTGCCTTCCCCGAACACTGAAGCTTTCTTT.

This rearrangement joins TRBV5-1 to TRBJ1-1; the match to TRBD1 covers 9 bases. V gave up 0 bases and J gave up 7 bases; unmatched junction bases: 7. The CDR3 length is 15 residues. Per germline, CDR1 SGHRS and CDR2 YFSETQ. The CDR3 DNA reads as TGCGCCAGCAGCTTGGGATACGACAGGGGGATTGAAGCTTTCTTT. Protein: CASSLGYDRGIEAFF.

The chain employs TRBV4-1 and TRBJ1-6, with 7 bases that match TRBD1. CDR1 is MGHRA, CDR2 YSYEKL, per germline. CDR3 length: 19 amino acids. The ends lost 4 bases at V and 0 bases at J; junction bases unmatched: 12. The CDR3 is CASSPRTGPLSSYNSPLHF. As DNA, the CDR3 is TGCGCCAGCAGCCCGAGGACAGGCCCGCTTAGCTCCTATAATTCACCCCTCCACTTT.

This chain connects TRBV3-1 (or the pseudogene TRBV3-2) to TRBJ2-3; TRBD2 aligns across 13 bases. J gave up 7 bases and V 4 bases, and 8 bases lay outside the gene matches. The CDR3 is 16 residues long. The V gene's germline CDR1 is LGHDT and CDR2 YNNKEL (reference sequence). CDR3 in amino acids: CASSLRLAGGTNTQYF. The CDR3 DNA follows: TGTGCCAGCAGCCTGAGACTAGCGGGGGGAACAAATACGCAGTATTTT.